Listed here is a single T cell receptor (beta chain). Per the germline V gene, CDR1 is SGHNT and CDR2 is YYREEE (reference sequence). The V gene lost 1 base and the J gene lost 6 bases, with 8 bases spanning the gap. The CDR3 has 14 residues. This sample was included in a study of technical replicates of blood from four donors. Sequencing was performed with immunoSEQ multiplex PCR; in TCRdb, only in-frame clones are kept and a portion is missing. The sample has 65,000 to 95,000 clones, 95% to 98% seen once. The receptor was isolated from a human donor in good health. V is TRBV5-4 and J is TRBJ1-6; D gene uncertain. The sequenced sample consisted of T cells isolated from PBMCs. CDR3 loop: CASSLSVSNSPLHF. As DNA, the CDR3 is TGTGCCAGCAGCTTGTCTGTTAGTAATTCACCCCTCCACTTT. The complete variable domain, with remaining parts taken from reference TRBV5-4 and TRBJ1-6, reads ETGVTQSPTHLIKTRGQQVTLRCSSQSGHNTVSWYQQALGQGPQFIFQYYREEENGRGNFPPRFSGLQFPNYSSELNVNALELDDSALYLCASSLSVSNSPLHFGNGTRLTVT.